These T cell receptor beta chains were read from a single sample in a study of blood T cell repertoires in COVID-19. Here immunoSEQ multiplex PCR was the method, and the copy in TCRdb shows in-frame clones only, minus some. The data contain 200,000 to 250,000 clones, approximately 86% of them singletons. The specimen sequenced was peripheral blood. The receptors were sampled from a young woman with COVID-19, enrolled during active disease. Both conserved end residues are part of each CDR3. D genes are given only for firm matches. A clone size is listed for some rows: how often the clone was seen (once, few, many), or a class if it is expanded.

TGCGCCAGCAGCCAAGATTTTGTCTTAGGCGGCCTCTCCTACAATGAGCAGTTCTTC CASSQDFVLGGLSYNEQFF . . TRBJ2-1 TRBV4-3
TGTGCCAGCAGCGTAGACGGCGGGGGGGCGCTTGAGCAGTTCTTC CASSVDGGGALEQFF . TRBD2 TRBJ2-1 TRBV9
TGTGCCAGCAGCTTAGCAGGACAGGGGGAAGAAAAACTGTTTTTT CASSLAGQGEEKLFF . TRBD1 TRBJ1-4 TRBV5-6
TGTGCCAGCAGTTCTACAGGGTACTCCCGGGGTGGCTACACCTTC CASSSTGYSRGGYTF . . TRBJ1-2 TRBV28
TGTGCCAGTAGCTTTCAATCCCCGGGACGGAGGGTGTTGGATACGCAGTATTTT CASSFQSPGRRVLDTQYF . . TRBJ2-3 TRBV19
TGTGCCAGCAGAAGGGGACAGAAGTATGGCTACACCTTC CASRRGQKYGYTF . TRBD1 TRBJ1-2 TRBV28
TGTGCCAGCAGCTTAGAAGGGACAGTCAATACCGGGGAGCTGTTTTTT CASSLEGTVNTGELFF once TRBD1 TRBJ2-2 TRBV7-2
TGTGCCAGCAGTTACTGGGCAGGGGGCGATGGCTACACCTTC CASSYWAGGDGYTF . TRBD1 TRBJ1-2 TRBV6-2/TRBV6-3
TGTGCCAGCAGCTTAGGGGGACTAGCCTACAATGAGCAGTTCTTC CASSLGGLAYNEQFF . TRBD2 TRBJ2-1 TRBV7-2
TGTGCCAGCAGCTCCCCCCCCCGCTACAATGAGCAGTTCTTC CASSSPPRYNEQFF . . TRBJ2-1 TRBV7-9
TGTGCCAGCAGCCAAGCGGGTGTCGCCTACGAGCAGTACTTC CASSQAGVAYEQYF . . TRBJ2-7 TRBV14
TGTGCCAGCAGCAGGGGACAGCAACAAGAGACCCAGTACTTC CASSRGQQQETQYF . TRBD1 TRBJ2-5 TRBV5-4
TGTGCCAGTAGTATGGGGGCTACTAATGAAAAACTGTTTTTT CASSMGATNEKLFF . . TRBJ1-4 TRBV19
TGTGCCAGCAGGTTGGCTAGATCCTACGAGCAGTACTTC CASRLARSYEQYF . . TRBJ2-7 TRBV6-5
TGTGCCAGCAGCTGGGGACAGGGACGTGAAGAGCAGTTCTTC CASSWGQGREEQFF . TRBD1 TRBJ2-1 TRBV7-9
TGTGCCAGCAGTGAAATCACGAGGCAAGCTTTCTTT CASSEITRQAFF few . TRBJ1-1 TRBV12-3/TRBV12-4
TGCGCCAGCAGTGACCTAAGGGGGCAGACAAGCAATCAGCCCCAGCATTTT CASSDLRGQTSNQPQHF . TRBD1 TRBJ1-5 TRBV10-2
TGCGCCAGCAGCTTGAAGGGAGATCTGGCCAACAATGAGCAGTTCTTC CASSLKGDLANNEQFF . . TRBJ2-1 TRBV5-1
TGTGCCAGCAGCTTATGGGGGAGGGAAGAAAATGAGCAGTTCTTC CASSLWGREENEQFF . TRBD2 TRBJ2-1 TRBV7-3
TGTGCCTGGAACCACGAGTGGTCTAGTGGAAACACCGGGGAGCTGTTTTTT CAWNHEWSSGNTGELFF . . TRBJ2-2 TRBV30
TGCAGCGCACATAAGGTTAGGGGGATGACTGAAGCTTTCTTT CSAHKVRGMTEAFF . . TRBJ1-1 TRBV29-1
TGCGCCAGCAGCGCTATAAGCGGGAGGGCAGATACGCAGTATTTT CASSAISGRADTQYF . TRBD2 TRBJ2-3 TRBV5-1
TGTGCCAGCAGCTTAAGGGGCGGCCCTTCGACAAACTATGGCTACACCTTC CASSLRGGPSTNYGYTF . . TRBJ1-2 TRBV7-9
TGTGCCAGCCGTGGCGGGGGAGTCTACGAGCAGTACTTC CASRGGGVYEQYF . TRBD2 TRBJ2-7 TRBV27
TGTGCCAGCAGTCCTGGGGGGGGCACTGAAGCTTTCTTT CASSPGGGTEAFF . . TRBJ1-1 TRBV6-5
TGTGCCAGCAGTTTAATCGGGGTTTCCAATCAGCCCCAGCATTTT CASSLIGVSNQPQHF once . TRBJ1-5 TRBV27
TGTGCCAGCAGCCTACAGGGGGCAGGTGGGACCGGGGAGCTGTTTTTT CASSLQGAGGTGELFF . TRBD1 TRBJ2-2 TRBV7-3
TGTGCCAGTACTCCTAGAGCCGGGACAGAAGACTACGAGCAGTACTTC CASTPRAGTEDYEQYF . TRBD1 TRBJ2-7 TRBV19
TGTGCCAGCAGTTACGGACAGTCGGGCTATGGCTACACCTTC CASSYGQSGYGYTF . . TRBJ1-2 TRBV6-2/TRBV6-3
TGTGCCAGTAGTATTCAGGGAACCCCCTACGAGCAGTACTTC CASSIQGTPYEQYF . . TRBJ2-7 TRBV19
TGTGCCAGCAGCTCAGGACAGGGGGCGTCAGGCGGGGAGCTGTTTTTT CASSSGQGASGGELFF . TRBD1 TRBJ2-2 TRBV7-3
TGTGCCAGCAGCTTAGTCCAGGGAGGTGAAGCTTTCTTT CASSLVQGGEAFF few . TRBJ1-1 TRBV7-8
TGTGCCAGCAGCGCGACTGCCTCCACCTACAATGAGCAGTTCTTC CASSATASTYNEQFF . . TRBJ2-1 TRBV9
TGTGCCAGCAGCGCCGGGGGTCAGCCCCAGCATTTT CASSAGGQPQHF once . TRBJ1-5 TRBV7-8
TGTGCCAGCGTGACCGGGACAGGGGGGGAAAAACTGTTTTTT CASVTGTGGEKLFF . TRBD1 TRBJ1-4 TRBV6-4
TGTGCCAGCAGTTACTCGACCGGGGGAGTTGGCTCACCCCTCCACTTT CASSYSTGGVGSPLHF . . TRBJ1-6 TRBV6-5
TGTGCCAGCAGCGTAGGTGGCAGGCAAGAGACCCAGTACTTC CASSVGGRQETQYF . . TRBJ2-5 TRBV9
TGCGCCAGCCGGAGGGAGCCTCATTCCACTAACTATGGCTACACCTTC CASRREPHSTNYGYTF once . TRBJ1-2 TRBV5-1
TGTGCCAGCAGCCGGGGGGAGGCCGCCTACAATGAGCAGTTCTTC CASSRGEAAYNEQFF once TRBD2 TRBJ2-1 TRBV5-4
TGTGCCAGCAGGGAGGTGTTAGACAAAAACATTCAGTACTTC CASREVLDKNIQYF . . TRBJ2-4 TRBV27
TGTGCCAGCAGCTTAGGGAGCTCCTATAATTCACCCCTCCACTTT CASSLGSSYNSPLHF . . TRBJ1-6 TRBV7-3
TGTGCCAGCAGCTTCGGACTAGCGGGAGTCTCTAGCACAGATACGCAGTATTTT CASSFGLAGVSSTDTQYF . TRBD2 TRBJ2-3 TRBV5-4
TGTGCCAGCAGCGGGGAGGGGCGGGGGCAGTACTTC CASSGEGRGQYF . TRBD2 TRBJ2-7 TRBV9
TGTGCCAGCAGTTACTCGCAGGGGGCGGGTTGGCAGCCCCAGCATTTT CASSYSQGAGWQPQHF . TRBD1 TRBJ1-5 TRBV6-2/TRBV6-3
TGTGCCATCAGTGACCCGGGACTGCGGAAAAATAGCAATCAGCCCCAGCATTTT CAISDPGLRKNSNQPQHF . . TRBJ1-5 TRBV10-3
TGTGCCAGCAGTTCGGGGTATAATGAAAAACTGTTTTTT CASSSGYNEKLFF . . TRBJ1-4 TRBV11-2
TGTGCCAGCAGCCAAGACACCGGCGGACAATCCTACGAGCAGTACTTC CASSQDTGGQSYEQYF . . TRBJ2-7 TRBV3-1/TRBV3-2
TGTGCCAGCAGTGAATTAAGTAGAGCAGGGCCTGATGGCTACACCTTC CASSELSRAGPDGYTF once . TRBJ1-2 TRBV25-1
TGTGCCACCAGCAGAGGAGCAGGAGGGTCGGCCGGGGAGCTGTTTTTT CATSRGAGGSAGELFF . . TRBJ2-2 TRBV15
TGTGCCAGCAGTTACCAGCCTTCGACTAGCGGGAGGGGGGACATTCAGTACTTC CASSYQPSTSGRGDIQYF . TRBD2 TRBJ2-4 TRBV6-2/TRBV6-3
TGTGCCAGCAGCCCTCGCGGACATTTGAACACTGAAGCTTTCTTT CASSPRGHLNTEAFF . . TRBJ1-1 TRBV5-6
TGCGCCAGCAGCCAAACAACAGGGAGCTCCTATAATTCACCCCTCCACTTT CASSQTTGSSYNSPLHF . . TRBJ1-6 TRBV4-3
TGTGCCAGCAGTTTAGGGCAGAACTATGGCTACACCTTC CASSLGQNYGYTF . . TRBJ1-2 TRBV28
TGTGCCAGCAGCGGAATACAGGGGGAGCTTTCAGGTGAAAAACTGTTTTTT CASSGIQGELSGEKLFF . TRBD1 TRBJ1-4 TRBV5-5
TGTGCCAGCAGTTACCGACAGGGATCGGCTTTCTTT CASSYRQGSAFF few TRBD1 TRBJ1-1 TRBV6-5
TGTGCCAGCAGTCCTACTGGAGTTTTGTTGAGTGAGCAGTTCTTC CASSPTGVLLSEQFF . . TRBJ2-1 TRBV6-5
TGTGCCAGCAAACTCAACAGGGCTGCTACAGATACGCAGTATTTT CASKLNRAATDTQYF once . TRBJ2-3 TRBV27
TGTGCCAGCAGGGTCCCGGGACAGGGCTACGAGCAGTACTTC CASRVPGQGYEQYF . TRBD1 TRBJ2-7 TRBV6-5
TGCGCCAGCAGCCAAGATATGGACGGACAAGGGAAGACCCAGTACTTC CASSQDMDGQGKTQYF . . TRBJ2-5 TRBV4-1
TGTGCCAGCAGCCAAGGAGGTAGCGGGAGGGCCTCTGGGGCCAACGTCCTGACTTTC CASSQGGSGRASGANVLTF . TRBD2 TRBJ2-6 TRBV14